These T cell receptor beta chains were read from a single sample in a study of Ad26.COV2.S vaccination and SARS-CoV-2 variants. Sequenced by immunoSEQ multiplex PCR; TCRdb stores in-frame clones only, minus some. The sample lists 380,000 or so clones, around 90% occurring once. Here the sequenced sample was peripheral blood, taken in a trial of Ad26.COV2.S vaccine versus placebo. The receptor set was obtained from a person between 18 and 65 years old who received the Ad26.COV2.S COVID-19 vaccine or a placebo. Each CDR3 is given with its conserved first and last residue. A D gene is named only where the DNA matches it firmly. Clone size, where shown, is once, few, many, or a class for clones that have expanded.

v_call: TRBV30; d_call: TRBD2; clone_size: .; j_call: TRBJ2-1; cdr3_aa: CAWGNGLAGVGEQFF; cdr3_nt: TGTGCCTGGGGCAACGGACTAGCGGGAGTAGGTGAGCAGTTCTTC
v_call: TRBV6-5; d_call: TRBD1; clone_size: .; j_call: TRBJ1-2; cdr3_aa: CASSYSRDRGYGYTF; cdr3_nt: TGTGCCAGCAGTTACTCGAGGGACAGGGGGTATGGCTACACCTTC
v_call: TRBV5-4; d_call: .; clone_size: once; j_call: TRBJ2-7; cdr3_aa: CASSLVRDGYEQYF; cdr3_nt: TGTGCCAGCAGCTTAGTTAGGGACGGCTACGAGCAGTACTTC
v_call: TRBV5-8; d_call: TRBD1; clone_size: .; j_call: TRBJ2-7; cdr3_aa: CASSRQGRLPYEQYF; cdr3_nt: TGTGCCAGCAGCCGACAGGGCAGGCTACCTTACGAGCAGTACTTC
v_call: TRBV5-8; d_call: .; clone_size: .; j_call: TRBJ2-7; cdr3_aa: CASSLGHLATSYEQYF; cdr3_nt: TGTGCCAGCAGCCTGGGTCATCTAGCTACTAGCTACGAGCAGTACTTC
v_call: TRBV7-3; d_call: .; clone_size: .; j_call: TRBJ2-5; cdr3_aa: CASSPTQETQYF; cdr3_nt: TGTGCCAGCAGCCCGACCCAAGAGACCCAGTACTTC
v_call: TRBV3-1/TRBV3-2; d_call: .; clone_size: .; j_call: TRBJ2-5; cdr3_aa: CASSQVTPLGQETQYF; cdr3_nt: TGTGCCAGCAGCCAAGTAACTCCCCTGGGCCAAGAGACCCAGTACTTC
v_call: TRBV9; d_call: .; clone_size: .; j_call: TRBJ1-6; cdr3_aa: CASSVVPGGSPLHF; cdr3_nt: TGTGCCAGCAGCGTAGTACCGGGGGGTTCACCCCTCCACTTT
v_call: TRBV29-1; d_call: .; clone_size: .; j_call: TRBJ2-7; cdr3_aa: CSVAPGHPYEQYF; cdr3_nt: TGCAGCGTAGCGCCGGGACACCCCTACGAGCAGTACTTC
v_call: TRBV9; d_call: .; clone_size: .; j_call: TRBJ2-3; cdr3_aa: CASSVGLASTDTQYF; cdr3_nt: TGTGCCAGCAGCGTGGGACTCGCTAGCACAGATACGCAGTATTTT
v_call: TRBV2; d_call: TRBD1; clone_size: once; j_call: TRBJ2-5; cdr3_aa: CASSGTTGQGQETQYF; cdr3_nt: TGTGCCAGCAGTGGTACCACGGGACAGGGTCAAGAGACCCAGTACTTC
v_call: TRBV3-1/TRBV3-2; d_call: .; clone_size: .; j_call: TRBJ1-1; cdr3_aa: CASAGNQAFF; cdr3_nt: TGTGCCAGCGCGGGGAATCAAGCTTTCTTT
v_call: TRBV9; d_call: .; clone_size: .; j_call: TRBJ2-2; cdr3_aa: CASSVAGNTNTGELFF; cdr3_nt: TGTGCCAGCAGCGTAGCGGGGAACACGAACACCGGGGAGCTGTTTTTT
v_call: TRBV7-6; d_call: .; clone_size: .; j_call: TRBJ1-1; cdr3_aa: CASSSRGTGLTEAFF; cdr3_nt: TGTGCCAGCAGCTCAAGAGGAACAGGGCTCACTGAAGCTTTCTTT
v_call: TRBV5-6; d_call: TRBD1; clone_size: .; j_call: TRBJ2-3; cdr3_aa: CASSPGTVSTDTQYF; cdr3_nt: TGTGCCAGCAGCCCGGGGACAGTTAGCACAGATACGCAGTATTTT
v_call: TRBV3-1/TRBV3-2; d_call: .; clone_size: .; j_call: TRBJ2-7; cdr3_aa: CASSQEGGEQYF; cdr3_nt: TGTGCCAGCAGCCAAGAGGGTGGCGAGCAGTACTTC
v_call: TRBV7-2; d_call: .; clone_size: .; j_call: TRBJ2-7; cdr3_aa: CASSLAGRGEQYF; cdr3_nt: TGTGCCAGCAGCTTAGCAGGGCGAGGGGAGCAGTACTTC
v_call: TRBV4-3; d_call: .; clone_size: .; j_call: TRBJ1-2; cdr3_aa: CASSQDFGLGVGARGYTF; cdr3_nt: TGCGCCAGCAGCCAAGATTTTGGGCTGGGAGTTGGGGCGCGGGGCTACACCTTC
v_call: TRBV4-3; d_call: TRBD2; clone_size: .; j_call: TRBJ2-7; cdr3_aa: CASSHRAGGVREQYF; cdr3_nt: TGCGCCAGCAGCCATAGAGCGGGGGGGGTTCGAGAGCAGTACTTC
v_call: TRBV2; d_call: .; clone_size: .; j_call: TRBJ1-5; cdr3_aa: CASGAVRSNQPQHF; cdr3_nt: TGTGCCAGCGGCGCGGTTCGGAGCAATCAGCCCCAGCATTTT
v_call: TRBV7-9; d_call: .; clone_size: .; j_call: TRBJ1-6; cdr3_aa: CASSLDSSGSPLHF; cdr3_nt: TGTGCCAGCAGCTTAGACTCGAGTGGTTCACCCCTCCACTTT
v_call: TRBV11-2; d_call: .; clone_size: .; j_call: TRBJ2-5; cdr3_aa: CASSLATGRETQYF; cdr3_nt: TGTGCCAGCAGCTTAGCAACGGGAAGGGAGACCCAGTACTTC
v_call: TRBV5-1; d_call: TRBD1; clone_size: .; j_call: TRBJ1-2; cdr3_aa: CASSLRGRGYGYTF; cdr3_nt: TGCGCCAGCAGCCTCAGGGGGCGCGGCTATGGCTACACCTTC
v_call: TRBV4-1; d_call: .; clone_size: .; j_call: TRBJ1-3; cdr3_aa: CASSQQQSSGNTIYF; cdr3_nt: TGCGCCAGCAGCCAACAACAGAGCTCTGGAAACACCATATATTTT
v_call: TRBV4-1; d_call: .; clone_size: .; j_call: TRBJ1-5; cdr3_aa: CASSQAARADQPQHF; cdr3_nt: TGCGCCAGCAGCCAAGCCGCCCGGGCAGATCAGCCCCAGCATTTT
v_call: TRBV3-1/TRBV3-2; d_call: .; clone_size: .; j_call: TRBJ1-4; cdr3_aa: CASGSRLATNEKLFF; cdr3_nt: TGTGCCAGCGGCAGCAGGCTTGCAACTAATGAAAAACTGTTTTTT
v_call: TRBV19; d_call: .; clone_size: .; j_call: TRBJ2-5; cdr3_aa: CASSIGGTAQETQYF; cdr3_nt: TGTGCCAGTAGTATAGGCGGGACGGCCCAAGAGACCCAGTACTTC
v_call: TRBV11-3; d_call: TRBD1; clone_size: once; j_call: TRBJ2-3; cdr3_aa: CASSRRTGSTDTQYF; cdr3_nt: TGTGCCAGCAGCCGTAGGACAGGGAGCACAGATACGCAGTATTTT
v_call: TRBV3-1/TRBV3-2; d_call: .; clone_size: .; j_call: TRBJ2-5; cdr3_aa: CASTSDGGFRTQYF; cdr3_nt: TGTGCCAGCACCTCCGACGGAGGGTTTCGGACCCAGTACTTC
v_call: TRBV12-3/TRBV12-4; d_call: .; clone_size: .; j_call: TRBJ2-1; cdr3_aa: CASTPSGGEQFF; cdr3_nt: TGTGCCAGCACCCCTTCTGGGGGTGAGCAGTTCTTC
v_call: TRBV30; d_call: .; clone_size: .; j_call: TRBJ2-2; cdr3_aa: CAGRGPNTGELFF; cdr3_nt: TGTGCCGGGAGGGGGCCGAACACCGGGGAGCTGTTTTTT
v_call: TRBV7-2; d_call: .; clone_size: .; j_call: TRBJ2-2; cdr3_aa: CASGRPGRISGELFF; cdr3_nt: TGTGCCAGCGGCCGGCCAGGGAGAATCTCCGGGGAGCTGTTTTTT
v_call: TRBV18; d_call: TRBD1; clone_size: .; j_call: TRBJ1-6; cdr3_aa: CASSPPGQPYNSPLHF; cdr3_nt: TGTGCCAGCTCACCTCCGGGACAGCCTTATAATTCACCCCTCCACTTT
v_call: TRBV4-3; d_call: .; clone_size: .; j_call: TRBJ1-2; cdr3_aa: CASSQDLGGGQGNYGYTF; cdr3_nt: TGCGCCAGCAGCCAAGACCTAGGGGGGGGCCAGGGGAACTATGGCTACACCTTC
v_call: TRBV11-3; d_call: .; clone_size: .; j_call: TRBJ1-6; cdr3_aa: CASSLRSGSYNSPLHF; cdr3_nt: TGTGCCAGCAGCTTACGCTCGGGCTCCTATAATTCACCCCTCCACTTT
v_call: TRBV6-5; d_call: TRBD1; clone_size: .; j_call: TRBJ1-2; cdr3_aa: CASWRSGKGAGGYTF; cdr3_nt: TGTGCCAGTTGGCGAAGCGGAAAGGGGGCGGGCGGCTACACCTTC
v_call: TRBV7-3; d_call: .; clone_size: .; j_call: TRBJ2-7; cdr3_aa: CASSPGRGSEQYF; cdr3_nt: TGTGCCAGCAGCCCCGGCAGGGGAAGTGAGCAGTACTTC